This T cell receptor (beta chain) was observed in a study of T cells expressing NK-cell markers. Study overall: CD3+CD56+NKG2C+, CD3+CD56+NKG2C- and CD3+CD56-NKG2C+ T cells, once sorted, supplied the TCR beta repertoires.

CDR1 and CDR2 from the germline V gene are SGDLS and YYNGEE. There are 14 residues in the CDR3. No DNA is given; TCRdb re-called the 5' RACE reads and lists each CDR3 protein once. This listing includes 450,000 to 600,000 distinct CDR3 sequences. The chain combines TRBV9 with TRBJ1-2; the D gene TCRdb calls, TRBD1, cannot be checked with no DNA. The specimen was blood T cells: a sorted CD56 or NKG2C T cell subset, CD4+ or CD8+ T cells, or bulk PBMC T cells (not recorded which). This clonotype was obtained from a man aged 18-30 years in good health. CDR3 region: CASSQETGVSGYTF.